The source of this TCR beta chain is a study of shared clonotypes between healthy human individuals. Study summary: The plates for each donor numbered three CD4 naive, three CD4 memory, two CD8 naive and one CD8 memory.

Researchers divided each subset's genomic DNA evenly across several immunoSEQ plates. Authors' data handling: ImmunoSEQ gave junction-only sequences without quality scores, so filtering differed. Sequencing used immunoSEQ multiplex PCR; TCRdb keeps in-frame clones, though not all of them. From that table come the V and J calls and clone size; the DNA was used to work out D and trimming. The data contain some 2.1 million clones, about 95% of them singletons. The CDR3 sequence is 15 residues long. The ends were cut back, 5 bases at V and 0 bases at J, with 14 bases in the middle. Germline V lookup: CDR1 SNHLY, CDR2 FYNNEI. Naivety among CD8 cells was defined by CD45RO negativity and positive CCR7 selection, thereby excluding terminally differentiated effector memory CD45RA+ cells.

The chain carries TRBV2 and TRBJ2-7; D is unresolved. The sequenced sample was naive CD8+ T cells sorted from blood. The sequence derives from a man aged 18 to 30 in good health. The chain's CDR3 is CASSRGEANSYEQYF. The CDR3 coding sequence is TGTGCCAGCAGTAGAGGCGAAGCTAACTCCTACGAGCAGTACTTC.